The source of this TCR beta chain is a study of cytomegalovirus exposure and HLA in healthy donors. Findings and limits, study-wide: The study flagged some 170 TCR beta chains as cytomegalovirus-associated. Rarity marked most TCR sequences, yet some public TCRs occurred in many donors.

The V gene lost 3 bases and the J gene lost 1 base, with 9 bases spanning the gap. This CDR3 contains 14 residues. Germline V gives CDR1 MNHNS, CDR2 SASEGT. As concerns this clone: Its antigen is unidentified.

TCRdb's copy holds only in-frame clones and misses some; the assay was immunoSEQ multiplex PCR. This sample has 99,000 or so clones, with about 88% found just once. Source material: PBMCs. The chain is built from TRBV6-1 and TRBJ1-1, with D possibly matching TRBD1 (6 bases). This TCR derives from a woman in her late teens or twenties in good health and CMV-seropositive. The CDR3 protein is CASSDKDRNTEAFF. The DNA of the CDR3 is TGTGCCAGCAGTGACAAGGACAGGAACACTGAAGCTTTCTTT.